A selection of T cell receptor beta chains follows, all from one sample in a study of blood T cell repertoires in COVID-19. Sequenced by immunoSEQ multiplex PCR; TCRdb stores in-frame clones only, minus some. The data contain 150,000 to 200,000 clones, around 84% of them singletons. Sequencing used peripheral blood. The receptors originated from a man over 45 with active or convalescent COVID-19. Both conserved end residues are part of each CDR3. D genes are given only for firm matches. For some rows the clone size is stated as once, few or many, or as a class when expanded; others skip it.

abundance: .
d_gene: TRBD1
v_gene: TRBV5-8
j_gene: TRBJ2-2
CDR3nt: TGTGCCAGCAACCCGAAACAGGGGTCCGGGGAGCTGTTTTTT
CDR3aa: CASNPKQGSGELFF

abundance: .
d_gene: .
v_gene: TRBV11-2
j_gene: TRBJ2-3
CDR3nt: TGTGCCAGCAGCTCATCTTTAGCTTTTGCAGATACGCAGTATTTT
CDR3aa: CASSSSLAFADTQYF

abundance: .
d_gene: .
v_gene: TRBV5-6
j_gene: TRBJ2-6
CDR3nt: TGTGCCAGCATCGATCCCCGGGGCAGGGGGGACTCTGGGGCCAACGTCCTGACTTTC
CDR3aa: CASIDPRGRGDSGANVLTF

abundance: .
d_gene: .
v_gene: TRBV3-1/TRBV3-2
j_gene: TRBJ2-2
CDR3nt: TGTGCCAGCAGCCAAGTATCCACCGGGGAGCTGTTTTTT
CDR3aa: CASSQVSTGELFF

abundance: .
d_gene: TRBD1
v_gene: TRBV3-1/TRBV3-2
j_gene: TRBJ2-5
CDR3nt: TGTGCCAGCAGCCGATCAAAGCCGGGACAGGGATTGGAGACCCAGTACTTC
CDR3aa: CASSRSKPGQGLETQYF

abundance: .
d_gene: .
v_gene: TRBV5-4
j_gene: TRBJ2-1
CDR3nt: TGTGCCAGCAGCTTGGACCCTAGAAACAATGAGCAGTTCTTC
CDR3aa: CASSLDPRNNEQFF

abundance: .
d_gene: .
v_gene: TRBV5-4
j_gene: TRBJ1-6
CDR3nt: TGTGCCAGCAGCTTGGACGGGGTTGTGAGTTCACCCCTCCACTTT
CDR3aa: CASSLDGVVSSPLHF

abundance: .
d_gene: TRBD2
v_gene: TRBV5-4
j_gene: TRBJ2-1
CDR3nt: TGTGCCAGCAGCTTGTATGCTAGCGGGGGGGCCTCCTACAATGAGCAGTTCTTC
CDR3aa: CASSLYASGGASYNEQFF

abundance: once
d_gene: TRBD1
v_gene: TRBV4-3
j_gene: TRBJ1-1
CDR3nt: TGCGCCAGCAGCCAATGGGACAGGGGGCCTGAAGCTTTCTTT
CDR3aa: CASSQWDRGPEAFF

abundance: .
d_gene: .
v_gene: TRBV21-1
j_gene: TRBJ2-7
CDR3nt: TGTGCCAGCAGCTTTAGGACAGGGGAGATCAACGAGCAGTACTTC
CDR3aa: CASSFRTGEINEQYF

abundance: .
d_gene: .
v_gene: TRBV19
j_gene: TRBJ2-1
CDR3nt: TGTGCCAGTAGTAGGCAGGGCCACAATGAGCAGTTCTTC
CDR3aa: CASSRQGHNEQFF

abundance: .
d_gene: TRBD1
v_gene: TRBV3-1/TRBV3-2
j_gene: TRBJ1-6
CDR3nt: TGTGCCAGCAGCCGACCCACAGGGGACGGTAATTCACCCCTCCACTTT
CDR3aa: CASSRPTGDGNSPLHF

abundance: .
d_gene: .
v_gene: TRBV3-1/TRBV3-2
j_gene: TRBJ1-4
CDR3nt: TGTGCCAGCACCGATGGACAGCGAAATGAAAAACTGTTTTTT
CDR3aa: CASTDGQRNEKLFF

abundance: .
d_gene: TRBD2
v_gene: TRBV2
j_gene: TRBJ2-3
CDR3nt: TGTGCCAGCAGGACGGGACTACTATCCACAGATACGCAGTATTTT
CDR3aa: CASRTGLLSTDTQYF

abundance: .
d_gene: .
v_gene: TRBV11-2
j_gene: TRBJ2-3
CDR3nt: TGTGCCAGCAGCTTGGCTTTGACTAGCACAGATACGCAGTATTTT
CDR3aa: CASSLALTSTDTQYF

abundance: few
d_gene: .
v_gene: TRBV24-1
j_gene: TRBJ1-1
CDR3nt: TGTGCCACCAGTGCGACAGTACCTTTGAACACTGAAGCTTTCTTT
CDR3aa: CATSATVPLNTEAFF

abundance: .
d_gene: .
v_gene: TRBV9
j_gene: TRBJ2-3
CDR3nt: TGTGCCAGCAGCGTAGAAGGGGGGGCCGGGAATACGCAGTATTTT
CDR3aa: CASSVEGGAGNTQYF

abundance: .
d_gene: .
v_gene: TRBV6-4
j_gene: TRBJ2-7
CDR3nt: TGTGCCAGCAGTGACTCGAACATGTACGAGCAGTACTTC
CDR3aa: CASSDSNMYEQYF

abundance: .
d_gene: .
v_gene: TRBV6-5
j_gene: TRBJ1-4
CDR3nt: TGTGCCAGCAGGACACTGATATCGGATGAAAAACTGTTTTTT
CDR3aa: CASRTLISDEKLFF

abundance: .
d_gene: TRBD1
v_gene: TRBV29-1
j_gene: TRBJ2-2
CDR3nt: TGCAGCGTTGGGACAGGGATGTCTATCAACACCGGGGAGCTGTTTTTT
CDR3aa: CSVGTGMSINTGELFF

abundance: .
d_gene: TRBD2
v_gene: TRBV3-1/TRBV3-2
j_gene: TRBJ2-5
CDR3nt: TGTGCCAGCAGCGAACGGACTAGCGGGGTTGGTGGTGTAGAGACCCAGTACTTC
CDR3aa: CASSERTSGVGGVETQYF

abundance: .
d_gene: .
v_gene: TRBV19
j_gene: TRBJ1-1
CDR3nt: TGTGCCAGTAGTATACTACAGGGCGAAGCTTTCTTT
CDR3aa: CASSILQGEAFF

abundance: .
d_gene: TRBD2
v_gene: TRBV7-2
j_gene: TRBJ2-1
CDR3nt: TGTGCCAGCAGCCCCCGCCGACTAGCTAACCTGTTCTTC
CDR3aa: CASSPRRLANLFF

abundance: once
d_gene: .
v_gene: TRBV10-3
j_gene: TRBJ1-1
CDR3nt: TGTGCCAGCCTAGGAGGTGAGGACACTGAAGCTTTCTTT
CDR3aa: CASLGGEDTEAFF

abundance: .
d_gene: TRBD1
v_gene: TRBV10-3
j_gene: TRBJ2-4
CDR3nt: TGTGCCATCAGCCCCCAAGGGACAGGGGTAGCCAAAAACATTCAGTACTTC
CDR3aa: CAISPQGTGVAKNIQYF

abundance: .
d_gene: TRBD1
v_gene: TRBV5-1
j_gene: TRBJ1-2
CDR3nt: TGCGCCAGCAGCCAAGGGACAGGGTCACAGGACTATGGCTACACCTTC
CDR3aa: CASSQGTGSQDYGYTF

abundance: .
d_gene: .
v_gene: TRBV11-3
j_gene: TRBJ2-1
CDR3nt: TGTGCCAGCAGCCCATTGGGACTGATTAACGACAATGAGCAGTTCTTC
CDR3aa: CASSPLGLINDNEQFF

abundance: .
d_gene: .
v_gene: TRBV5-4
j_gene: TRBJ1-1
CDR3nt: TGTGCCAGCACCGATCGGCGGGGAAGGAACACTGAAGCTTTCTTT
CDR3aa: CASTDRRGRNTEAFF

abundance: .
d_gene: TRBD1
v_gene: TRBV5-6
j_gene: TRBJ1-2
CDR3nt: TGTGCCAGCAGAGGACAGGGGCATAACTATGGCTACACCTTC
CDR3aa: CASRGQGHNYGYTF

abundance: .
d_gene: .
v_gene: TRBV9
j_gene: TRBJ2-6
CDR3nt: TGTGCCAGCAGCTCAAGAGTACTTTCTGGGGCCAACGTCCTGACTTTC
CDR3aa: CASSSRVLSGANVLTF

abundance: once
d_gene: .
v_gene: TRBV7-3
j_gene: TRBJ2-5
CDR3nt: TGTGCCAGCAGCTTACTAGTCGAAGAGACCCAGTACTTC
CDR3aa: CASSLLVEETQYF

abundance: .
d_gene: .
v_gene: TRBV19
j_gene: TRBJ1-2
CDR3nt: TGTGCCAGTAAAACACCAGGGGCTTATGGCTACACCTTC
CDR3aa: CASKTPGAYGYTF

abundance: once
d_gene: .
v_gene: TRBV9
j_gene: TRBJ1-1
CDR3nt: TGTGCCAGCAGCCTGAGGTCGGGCACTGAAGCTTTCTTT
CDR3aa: CASSLRSGTEAFF

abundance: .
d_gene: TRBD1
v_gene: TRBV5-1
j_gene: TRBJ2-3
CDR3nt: TGCGCCAGCAGCTCTCCGGCGGGACAGGGATCCACAGATACGCAGTATTTT
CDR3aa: CASSSPAGQGSTDTQYF

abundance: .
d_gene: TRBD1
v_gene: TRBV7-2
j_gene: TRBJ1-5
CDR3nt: TGTGCCAGCAGCTTAGTAGGGACAGCGAGGGGGCCCCAGCATTTT
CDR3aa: CASSLVGTARGPQHF

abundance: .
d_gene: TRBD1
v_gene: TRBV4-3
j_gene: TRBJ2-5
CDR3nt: TGCGCCAGCAGCCAAAACAGGGGGCCCCAAGAGACCCAGTACTTC
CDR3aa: CASSQNRGPQETQYF

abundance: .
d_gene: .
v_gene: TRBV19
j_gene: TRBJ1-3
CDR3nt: TGTGCCAGTCTCCCGGGCCGGGGCTCTGGAAACACCATATATTTT
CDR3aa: CASLPGRGSGNTIYF

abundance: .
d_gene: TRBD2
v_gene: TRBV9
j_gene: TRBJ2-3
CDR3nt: TGTGCCAGCAACCTAGCGGGAGGGCCCACAGATACGCAGTATTTT
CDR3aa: CASNLAGGPTDTQYF

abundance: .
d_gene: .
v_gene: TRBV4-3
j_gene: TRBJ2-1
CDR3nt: TGCGCCAGCAGCCAAGACGTGAGCAATGAGCAGTTCTTC
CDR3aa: CASSQDVSNEQFF

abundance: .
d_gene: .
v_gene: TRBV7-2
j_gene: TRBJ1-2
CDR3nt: TGTGCCAGCAGCTTAGATAGTAACTATGGCTACACCTTC
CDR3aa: CASSLDSNYGYTF

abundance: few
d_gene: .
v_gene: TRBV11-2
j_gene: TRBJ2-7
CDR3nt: TGTGCCAGCAGCTTAGTTCGCCGGAGGACTTACGAGCAGTACTTC
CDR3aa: CASSLVRRRTYEQYF

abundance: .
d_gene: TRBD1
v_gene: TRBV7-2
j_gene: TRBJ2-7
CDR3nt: TGTGCCAGCAGCTTAGCGACAGGGAACGAGCAGTACTTC
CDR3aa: CASSLATGNEQYF

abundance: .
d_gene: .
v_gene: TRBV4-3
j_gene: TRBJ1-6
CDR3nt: TGCGCCAGCAGCCAACTATCGGGGAGCTCCTATAATTCACCCCTCCACTTT
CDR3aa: CASSQLSGSSYNSPLHF

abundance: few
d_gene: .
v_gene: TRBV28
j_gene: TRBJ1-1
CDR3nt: TGTGCCAGCAGTTTACCCGACAGGAGTGGAGCTTTCTTT
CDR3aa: CASSLPDRSGAFF

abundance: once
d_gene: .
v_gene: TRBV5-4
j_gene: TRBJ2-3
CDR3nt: TGTGCCAGCAGCTTGGGGGCGGGCAGGCAAGGCACAGATACGCAGTATTTT
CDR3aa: CASSLGAGRQGTDTQYF

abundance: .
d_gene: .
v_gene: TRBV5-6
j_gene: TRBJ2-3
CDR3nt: TGTGCCAGCAGCTTGGTTCTCAGGGATACGCAGTATTTT
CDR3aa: CASSLVLRDTQYF